This T cell receptor beta chain was sequenced in a study of cytomegalovirus exposure and HLA in healthy donors. Study context: There were 117 million unique TCR beta sequences, drawn from about 179 million T cells, in an earlier analysis.

Notes on this clone: As yet, its antigen is unknown. Distinct nucleotide sequences in the sample also encode this CDR3.

Whole-study results and caveats: Within the data, a cluster of highly shared sequence variants was likely a sequencing artifact.

The PCR employed 60 Vbeta primers together with 13 Jbeta primers. Here immunoSEQ multiplex PCR was the method, and the copy in TCRdb shows in-frame clones only, minus some. The sample shows 90,000 to 150,000 clones, around 63% of them seen only once. The TCR originated in a man aged 35-49 years in good health and CMV-seropositive. Source material: PBMCs.

CDR3 protein: CASSEGGGGYEQYF. The CDR3 DNA reads as TGTGCCAGCAGTGAAGGCGGGGGCGGTTACGAGCAGTACTTC. The chain has TRBV2 and TRBJ2-7; a possible D gene is TRBD2 (7 bases). Per germline, CDR1 SNHLY and CDR2 FYNNEI. The CDR3 consists of 14 residues. With 1 base removed from V and 4 bases from J, the gap between germline ends came to 11 bases.